These 24 T cell receptor beta chains were sequenced from one sample in a study of CD8 T cells in ankylosing spondylitis (dated by TCRdb to the late 2010s). These receptors' targets are unknown. Library preparation employed 5' RACE. Sequencing relied on an Illumina HiSeq 2500. The public sequencing data were trimmed at Q25 with fastp and processed into clonotypes with MiXCR by TCRdb, which kept only in-frame beta chains. Rows are unified per CDR3 protein, each entry keeping the most common DNA and genes. The sample yields 350,000 to 550,000 distinct CDR3 sequences; roughly 27% were counted once. The ten largest clones capture 0.85% to 1% of the sample. Study-wide findings and limitations: Blood from ankylosing spondylitis patients appeared to be characterized by a TCR beta motif made up of several highly homologous amino acid variants.

The sample consisted of blood, either unsorted or a sorted T cell fraction (not recorded which). The origin of the receptors is a male donor with ankylosing spondylitis.

The rearrangement links TRBV20-1 to TRBJ2-7, with 7 bases identical to TRBD1. V lost 6 bases, J lost 0 bases, and 11 bases stayed unmatched. CDR3 length: 15 residues. Germline lookup yields CDR1 DFQATT and CDR2 SNEGSKA (reference sequence). The CDR3 reads CSARTGVTSSYEQYF. The DNA of the CDR3 is TGCAGTGCGCGAACAGGGGTTACTAGCTCCTACGAGCAGTACTTC.

The chain carries TRBV6-1 and TRBJ1-4; TRBD1 matches 9 bases. The CDR3 consists of 15 residues. V lost 6 bases to trimming and J lost 8 bases; unmatched junction nucleotides: 10. Germline CDR1 is MNHNS and CDR2 is SASEGT. The CDR3 sequence is CASSLDRGSREKLFF. In DNA form, the CDR3 reads TGTGCCAGCAGCCTCGACAGGGGGTCGCGCGAAAAACTGTTTTTT.

The CDR3 region has the DNA TGTGCTGGCTCGGGACTAGCGGGATCGAGTCATATGGAGACCCAGTACTTC. The encoded protein is CAGSGLAGSSHMETQYF. The chain links TRBV12-5 to TRBJ2-5, with 13 bases aligning to TRBD2. This CDR3 comprises 17 residues. Germline assignment: CDR1 LGHNT and CDR2 FRNRAP. J was trimmed by 5 bases and V by 11 bases; bases with no gene match: 17.

This chain links TRBV20-1 with TRBJ1-3; perhaps TRBD1 as D (6 bases). Trimming shortened V by 3 bases and J by 4 bases, and 13 bases separated the two germline ends. From germline, CDR1 is DFQATT and CDR2 SNEGSKA (reference sequence). This CDR3 is built from 14 residues. The CDR3 sequence is CSARKFTGGNTIYF. CDR3 coding DNA: TGCAGTGCTAGGAAGTTCACAGGGGGAAACACCATATATTTT.

The gene calls are TRBV3-1 and TRBJ2-1; D is possibly TRBD1 (5 bases). Germline V gives CDR1 LGHDT, CDR2 YNNKEL (reference sequence). This CDR3 spans 13 amino acids. V was trimmed by 0 bases and J by 8 bases, leaving 8 bases between them. The CDR3 loop is CASSQEEGDEQFF. The CDR3 region has the DNA TGTGCCAGCAGCCAAGAGGAAGGGGATGAGCAGTTCTTC.

Only a few counts were recorded for this clonotype. The chain uses TRBV29-1 and TRBJ2-7; D is ambiguous. The CDR3 contains 13 residues. Trimming removed 4 bases from V and 2 bases from J, with 12 bases in between. Per germline, CDR1 SQVTM and CDR2 ANQGSEA. The CDR3 spells CSVAGKVAYEQYF. DNA for the CDR3: TGCAGCGTTGCTGGGAAAGTGGCCTACGAGCAGTACTTC.

The chain couples TRBV27 to TRBJ1-2; no firm D call. This CDR3 has 15 amino acids. Deletions cut 5 bases from V and 0 bases from J, with 13 bases between. In germline, CDR1 is MNHEY, CDR2 SMNVEV (reference sequence). CDR3 bases: TGTGCCAGCAGTCCCATCGGGGTAGCTAACTATGGCTACACCTTC. Translating it yields CASSPIGVANYGYTF.

There are a few counts of this clonotype. The rearrangement joins TRBV7-2 to TRBJ1-1, with a possible D match to TRBD1 (6 bases). The CDR3 runs to 13 residues. V was trimmed by 6 bases and J by 1 base, leaving 9 bases between them. Germline CDR1 and CDR2: SGHTA and FQGNSA. CDR3 DNA sequence: TGTGCCAGCAGATCACAGGGGAACACTGAAGCTTTCTTT. It encodes CASRSQGNTEAFF.

This clonotype occurred a few times. The genes are TRBV12-3 or TRBV12-4 and TRBJ2-1; D is unresolved. The CDR3 runs to 15 residues. V was pared by 1 base and J by 8 bases, with 15 bases between. The CDR3 coding sequence is TGTGCCAGCAGTTTAGTCTCGAGGCTGTACGATGAGCAGTTCTTC. Protein sequence: CASSLVSRLYDEQFF.

The rearrangement uses TRBV6-1 and TRBJ2-3, with 9 bases identical to TRBD2. The germline V gene has CDR1 MNHNS and CDR2 SASEGT. V lost 8 bases and J lost 4; bases outside the gene matches: 7. The CDR3 totals 14 residues. The CDR3 spells CASRGVAGADTQYF. As DNA, the CDR3 is TGTGCCAGCCGGGGGGTAGCGGGAGCAGATACGCAGTATTTT.

This chain connects TRBV29-1 to TRBJ1-1; 7 bases line up with TRBD1. Germline lookup yields CDR1 SQVTM and CDR2 ANQGSEA. This CDR3 has 12 amino acids. The V segment lost 8 bases and the J segment 2 bases; nucleotides outside the gene matches: 5. In DNA form, the CDR3 reads TGCAGCTTACGACAGGGAAACACTGAAGCTTTCTTT. Encoded protein: CSLRQGNTEAFF.

The chain recombines TRBV14 with TRBJ2-3; TRBD2 agrees at 15 bases. J was trimmed by 4 bases and V by 5 bases; bases with no gene match: 10. CDR3 length: 18 residues. Per germline, CDR1 SGHDN and CDR2 FVKESK. CDR3 sequence: CASSKLGLAGGWADTQYF. As DNA, the CDR3 is TGTGCCAGCAGCAAATTGGGACTAGCGGGAGGATGGGCAGATACGCAGTATTTT.

The chain couples TRBV6-2 or TRBV6-3 to TRBJ2-5; 10 bases line up with TRBD1. CDR3 length: 15 amino acids. J gave up 4 bases and V 6 bases, and 8 bases lay outside the gene matches. The V gene's germline CDR1 is MNHEY and CDR2 SVGEGT. The CDR3 DNA sequence: TGTGCCAGCAGACCGACGGGACAGGGGATAGAGACCCAGTACTTC. Encoded protein: CASRPTGQGIETQYF.

The CDR3: CASSDTTYNEQFF. The DNA for the CDR3 is TGTGCCAGCTCAGACACTACCTACAATGAGCAGTTCTTC. The chain links TRBV18 to TRBJ2-1; D not resolved. The CDR3 has 13 residues. Germline V lookup: CDR1 KGHSH, CDR2 LQKENI. Trimming cost V 5 bases and J 2 bases, with 7 bases left between them.

V gene TRBV11-2 combines with J gene TRBJ2-3; 8 bases match TRBD2. J lost 4 bases, V lost 5 bases, and 8 bases had no gene match. Germline CDR1 and CDR2: SGHAT and FQNNGV. This CDR3 is built from 15 residues. The CDR3 spells CASSPRTSIADTQYF. The CDR3 region has the DNA TGTGCCAGCAGCCCAAGGACTAGCATTGCAGATACGCAGTATTTT. Using reference TRBV11-2 and TRBJ2-3 for the parts outside the CDR3, the full variable domain is EAGVAQSPRYKIIEKRQSVAFWCNPISGHATLYWYQQILGQGPKLLIQFQNNGVVDDSQLPKDRFSAERLKGVDSTLKIQPAKLEDSAVYLCASSPRTSIADTQYFGPGTRLTVL.

The sample holds a few counts of this clonotype. The gene calls are TRBV3-1 and TRBJ2-3; perhaps TRBD1 as D (5 bases). V was cut by 3 bases and J by 2 bases, with 12 bases left in between. There are 15 residues in the CDR3. CDR1 LGHDT and CDR2 YNNKEL come from the germline V gene (reference sequence). The DNA of the CDR3 is TGTGCCAGCAGCCACACAGGAGCCACCACAGATACGCAGTATTTT. Amino acid sequence: CASSHTGATTDTQYF.

The chain employs TRBV20-1 and TRBJ1-4; 10 bases align to TRBD1. V was pared by 5 bases and J by 7 bases, with 1 base of the junction left unmatched. CDR1 is DFQATT, CDR2 SNEGSKA, per germline (reference sequence). This CDR3 contains 12 residues. The CDR3 is CSARDRGEKLFF. The CDR3 DNA reads TGCAGTGCTCGGGACAGGGGTGAAAAACTGTTTTTT.

This clonotype was counted between two and nine times. Written as DNA, the CDR3 is TGCAGTGCTATCGGAGGGCCGGACGAGCAGTACTTC. Protein: CSAIGGPDEQYF. The J gene is TRBJ2-7, the V gene TRBV20-1, with D possibly matching TRBD2 (6 bases). V was clipped by 4 bases and J by 5 bases, with 12 bases between them. The CDR3 extends over 12 amino acids. Germline CDR1 DFQATT, CDR2 SNEGSKA (reference sequence).

This clonotype has just a few counts. The chain carries TRBV6-5 and TRBJ2-3; D not resolved. From germline, CDR1 is MNHEY and CDR2 SVGAGI. The V end lost 2 bases, the J end lost 4 bases, and 7 bases lay between the germline ends. CDR3 size: 13 residues. In DNA form, the CDR3 reads TGTGCCAGCAGTTACGGCCGGGCAGATACGCAGTATTTT. Translation: CASSYGRADTQYF.

This clonotype has just a few counts. The chain couples TRBV10-3 to TRBJ2-1; 12 bases line up with TRBD2. CDR3 length equals 14 residues. The germline gives CDR1 ENHRY, CDR2 SYGVKD. V gave up 5 bases and J gave up 10 bases; unmatched junction bases: 6. CDR3 in amino acids: CAISRSGTSGEQFF. The CDR3 nucleotides read TGTGCCATCAGTCGCTCCGGGACTAGCGGGGAGCAGTTCTTC.

The rearrangement joins TRBV18 to TRBJ2-1, with D maybe TRBD2 (5 bases). This CDR3 region has 15 residues. Germline V gene sequence: CDR1 KGHSH, CDR2 LQKENI. V was trimmed by 6 bases and J by 3 bases, leaving 15 bases between them. This chain's CDR3 is CASSPNGIFYNEQFF. DNA of the CDR3: TGTGCCAGCTCCCCTAACGGGATCTTCTACAATGAGCAGTTCTTC. The variable domain in full, with the rest retrieved from reference TRBV18 and TRBJ2-1, is NAGVMQNPRHLVRRRGQEARLRCSPMKGHSHVYWYRQLPEEGLKFMVYLQKENIIDESGMPKERFSAEFPKEGPSILRIQQVVRGDSAAYFCASSPNGIFYNEQFFGPGTRLTVL.

The table lists this clonotype with a count of one. This rearrangement joins TRBV6-2 or TRBV6-3 to TRBJ2-5, with 13 bases aligning to TRBD2. V was pared by 4 bases and J by 5 bases, with 7 bases of the junction left unmatched. Germline assignment: CDR1 MNHEY and CDR2 SVGEGT. The CDR3 is 16 residues long. CDR3 sequence (DNA): TGTGCCAGCAGTTCGACTAGCGGGAGGAACTTCGAGACCCAGTACTTC. Its protein is CASSSTSGRNFETQYF.

V usage is TRBV11-1 and J usage is TRBJ2-6; TRBD1 matches 8 bases. CDR3 length: 18 residues. V shed 5 bases, J shed 2 bases, and the junction held 11 bases outside the gene matches. The germline V gene encodes CDR1 SGHAT and CDR2 FQDESV (reference sequence). CDR3 protein: CASSPPRRTGTGANVLTF. DNA of the CDR3: TGTGCCAGCAGCCCCCCCCGAAGGACAGGGACTGGGGCCAACGTCCTGACTTTC.

This clonotype has a count of ten or more. The J gene is TRBJ2-3, the V gene TRBV18, with unresolved D. V lost 1 base to trimming and J lost 3 bases, with 8 bases between them. This CDR3 comprises 14 residues. Germline lookup yields CDR1 KGHSH and CDR2 LQKENI. The CDR3 nucleotides read TGTGCCAGCTCACCACTCGCAGGAACAGATACGCAGTATTTT. Translated: CASSPLAGTDTQYF.